Each of the 27 T cell receptor beta chains below was sequenced from the same sample in a study of low-dose radiotherapy and immunotherapy resistance in tumors. Regarding time point: after trial treatment. Treatment reported: LDRT plus nivolumab, ipilimumab, low-dose cyclophosphamide and aspirin (RACIN trial). cDNA synthesis used a TRAV/TRBV-specific primer set for both chains. The authors amplified TCRs for 20 PCR cycles with a constant-region primer and a V-primer adapter. MiXCR, run by TCRdb on the reads, gives a single entry per CDR3 protein. In the table there are under 75,000 distinct CDR3 sequences, around a quarter of which are singletons. The starting material was PBMCs, obtained after low-dose radiotherapy plus immunotherapy. These receptors all stem from a male donor with prostate cancer.

There are many counts of this clonotype. The V call is TRBV2, the J call TRBJ2-3; 8 positions match TRBD2. The germline V gene has CDR1 SNHLY and CDR2 FYNNEI. The junction had 6 bases not matched to a gene; V was cut back by 6 bases and J by 1 base. This CDR3 contains 15 residues. DNA for the CDR3: TGTGCCAGCAGGGCACTAGCGGCGGGCACAGATACGCAGTATTTT. Translated: CASRALAAGTDTQYF. The complete variable domain, with remaining parts taken from reference TRBV2 and TRBJ2-3, reads EPEVTQTPSHQVTQMGQEVILRCVPISNHLYFYWYRQILGQKVEFLVSFYNNEISEKSEIFDDQFSVERPDGSNFTLKIRSTKLEDSAMYFCASRALAAGTDTQYFGPGTRLTVL.

This clonotype was observed a handful of times. The CDR3 DNA reads TGTGCCAGCAGCTTGGTCCAGGGGTATGAGCAGTTCTTC. It is translated as CASSLVQGYEQFF. The V gene is TRBV5-4, the J gene TRBJ2-1, with D maybe TRBD1 (6 bases). Germline CDR1 and CDR2: SGHNT and YYREEE (reference sequence). The CDR3 runs 13 residues. Between the trimmed V and J ends, which lost 0 bases and 8 bases, there was a span of 9 bases. Full variable domain (remainder filled in from reference TRBV5-4 and TRBJ2-1): ETGVTQSPTHLIKTRGQQVTLRCSSQSGHNTVSWYQQALGQGPQFIFQYYREEENGRGNFPPRFSGLQFPNYSSELNVNALELDDSALYLCASSLVQGYEQFFGPGTRLTVL.

The chain joins TRBV5-1 to TRBJ1-4; no firm D call. Germline CDR1 SGHRS, CDR2 YFSETQ. CDR3 length: 14 residues. V lost 1 base, J lost 0 bases, and 4 bases lay in between. The DNA for the CDR3 is TGCGCCAGCAGCTTGACAGCAACTAATGAAAAACTGTTTTTT. Translation gives CASSLTATNEKLFF.

This clonotype occurred many times. This chain connects TRBV4-1 to TRBJ2-7; D not certain. Looked up from germline, CDR1 is MGHRA and CDR2 is YSYEKL. This CDR3 is built from 12 residues. With 2 bases removed from V and 4 bases from J, the gap between germline ends came to 6 bases. CDR3 sequence: CASSQPSYEQYF. CDR3 in DNA: TGCGCCAGCAGCCAACCCTCATACGAGCAGTACTTC.

At least ten counts were recorded for this clonotype. The chain combines TRBV19 with TRBJ2-5; 7 bases align to TRBD1. The V gene's germline CDR1 is LNHDA and CDR2 SQIVND (reference sequence). The ends lost 5 bases at V and 2 bases at J; junction bases unmatched: 8. The CDR3 has 15 residues. The CDR3 here is CASSLARDSQETQYF. Written as DNA, the CDR3 is TGTGCCAGTAGTCTGGCCCGGGACAGTCAAGAGACCCAGTACTTC.

This clonotype has a count of ten or more. The chain combines TRBV12-3 or TRBV12-4 with TRBJ2-7, with 9 nucleotides matching TRBD2. J lost 4 bases, V lost 3 bases, and 7 bases had no gene match. This CDR3 is 15 amino acids long. CDR3 region: CASSFGGRAAYEQYF. As DNA, the CDR3 is TGTGCCAGCAGTTTTGGCGGGAGGGCCGCATACGAGCAGTACTTC.

This clonotype was detected many times. J is TRBJ1-4 and V is TRBV28; D is perhaps TRBD1 (5 bases). The CDR3 sequence is 15 residues long. Trimming cost V 6 bases and J 2 bases, with 13 bases left between them. The V gene's germline CDR1 is MDHEN and CDR2 SYDVKM. CDR3 nucleotides: TGTGCCAGCAGGCCAACCAGGGCGACTAATGAAAAACTGTTTTTT. Protein: CASRPTRATNEKLFF.

A few counts support this clonotype. V gene TRBV5-6 combines with J gene TRBJ2-7; D uncertain. CDR3 length: 17 residues. V was trimmed by 1 base and J by 2 bases, leaving 19 bases between them. Germline V CDR1 and CDR2: SGHDT, YYEEEE. CDR3 region: CASSLIGVQSLPYEQYF. The CDR3 DNA sequence: TGTGCCAGCAGCTTGATCGGCGTCCAGAGTCTTCCCTACGAGCAGTACTTC.

This clonotype was recorded many times. The chain is built from TRBV24-1 and TRBJ1-4, with TRBD1 as a possible D gene (5 bases). In germline, CDR1 is KGHDR, CDR2 SFDVKD. V lost 4 bases, J lost 3 bases, and 11 bases lay in between. CDR3 length equals 15 residues. This CDR3 is CATSETNRPNEKLFF. CDR3 in DNA: TGTGCCACCAGTGAGACCAACAGGCCTAATGAAAAACTGTTTTTT.

This clonotype was detected ten times or more. This rearrangement joins TRBV5-1 to TRBJ1-2, with 8 positions matching TRBD1. Germline loops: CDR1 SGHRS, CDR2 YFSETQ. The trim removed 0 bases at V and 3 bases at J, leaving 4 bases unmatched. There are 15 residues in the CDR3. The DNA of the CDR3 is TGCGCCAGCAGCTTGGCCGGGACAGGAGACTATGGCTACACCTTC. Translation gives CASSLAGTGDYGYTF.

This clonotype was seen ten or more times. The chain couples TRBV5-1 to TRBJ2-3, with a possible D match to TRBD1 (6 bases). The germline gives CDR1 SGHRS, CDR2 YFSETQ. CDR3 length equals 14 residues. V was shortened by 3 bases and J by 2 bases, with 10 bases between the two germline ends. The CDR3, as DNA: TGCGCCAGCAGCTGGACAGACCCCACAGATACGCAGTATTTT. Protein: CASSWTDPTDTQYF.

This clonotype was recorded at least ten times. The rearrangement links TRBV19 to TRBJ2-5; D is possibly TRBD1 or TRBD2 (5 bases each). Germline CDR1 reads LNHDA; CDR2 reads SQIVND (reference sequence). This CDR3 region has 16 residues. Trimming removed 5 bases at V and 1 base at J, with 17 bases between. CDR3 residues: CASSLALGTVQETQYF. CDR3 nucleotide sequence: TGTGCCAGTAGTTTGGCCCTCGGGACGGTCCAAGAGACCCAGTACTTC. Full variable domain (outside the CDR3, taken from reference TRBV19 and TRBJ2-5): DGGITQSPKYLFRKEGQNVTLSCEQNLNHDAMYWYRQDPGQGLRLIYYSQIVNDFQKGDIAEGYSVSREKKESFPLTVTSAQKNPTAFYLCASSLALGTVQETQYFGPGTRLLVL.

This clonotype has ten or more counts. The V gene is TRBV7-8, the J gene TRBJ1-5; D remains ambiguous. The germline V gene has CDR1 SGHVS and CDR2 FQNEAQ. V dropped 2 bases and J dropped 2 bases, with 7 bases sitting between them. The CDR3 spans 14 residues. CDR3 bases: TGTGCCAGCAGCTTAATCTTGGGCAATCAGCCCCAGCATTTT. It yields the protein CASSLILGNQPQHF.

The J gene is TRBJ1-1, the V gene TRBV7-2; D remains unclear. CDR3 length: 12 residues. Deletions cut 1 base from V and 8 bases from J, with 8 bases between. Germline V lookup: CDR1 SGHTA, CDR2 FQGNSA. This CDR3 reads CASSLGPQEAFF. The CDR3 DNA sequence: TGTGCCAGCAGCTTAGGCCCCCAGGAAGCTTTCTTT.

This clonotype was recorded many times. The V call is TRBV6-6, the J call TRBJ2-7, with D unclear. The CDR3 runs 12 residues. Per the germline V gene, CDR1 is MNHNY and CDR2 is SVGAGI (reference sequence). V gave up 2 bases and J gave up 6 bases, with 8 bases separating them. CDR3 nucleotide sequence: TGTGCCAGCAGTTACACGACCGGCGAGCAGTACTTC. Amino acid sequence: CASSYTTGEQYF.

This clonotype has at least ten counts. V and J are TRBV7-9 and TRBJ1-6, with 8 bases that match TRBD1. The V gene's germline CDR1 is SEHNR and CDR2 FQNEAQ (reference sequence). V dropped 5 bases and J dropped 4; count of bases not matched to a gene: 4. This CDR3 comprises 15 residues. The CDR3 spells CASSTGQEYNSPLHF. CDR3 nucleotide sequence: TGTGCCAGCAGCACGGGACAGGAGTATAATTCACCCCTCCACTTT.

This clonotype was seen many times. V gene TRBV4-1 combines with J gene TRBJ2-1, with 11 nucleotides matching TRBD2. This CDR3 region has 17 residues. CDR1 and CDR2 from the germline V gene are MGHRA and YSYEKL. V shed 3 bases, J shed 0 bases, and the junction held 4 bases outside the gene matches. CDR3 sequence reads: CASSQRLAGPSYNEQFF. CDR3 bases: TGCGCCAGCAGCCAGCGACTAGCGGGACCCTCCTACAATGAGCAGTTCTTC.

This clonotype was counted at least ten times. The chain combines TRBV9 with TRBJ1-2, with D perhaps matching TRBD1 (6 bases). V gave up 2 bases and J gave up 6 bases, with 23 bases separating them. CDR3 length: 17 residues. In germline, CDR1 is SGDLS, CDR2 YYNGEE. Here the CDR3 reads CASSVGGPIEMAHGYTF. The CDR3 coding sequence is TGTGCCAGCAGCGTTGGGGGGCCGATAGAAATGGCCCATGGCTACACCTTC. The full variable domain, in which reference TRBV9 and TRBJ1-2 provide the parts outside the CDR3, is DSGVTQTPKHLITATGQRVTLRCSPRSGDLSVYWYQQSLDQGLQFLIQYYNGEERAKGNILERFSAQQFPDLHSELNLSSLELGDSALYFCASSVGGPIEMAHGYTFGSGTRLTVV.

Relative to its sample, this clonotype is medium-sized (0.01 to 0.1%). This chain links TRBV7-2 with TRBJ1-1; D unclear. The V gene lost 5 bases and the J gene lost 3 bases, with 10 bases spanning the gap. The germline gives CDR1 SGHTA, CDR2 FQGNSA. The CDR3 covers 13 residues. The DNA for the CDR3 is TGTGCCAGCAGCCCCCCGGTAGACACTGAAGCTTTCTTT. This codes for CASSPPVDTEAFF.

This clonotype showed up many times. The V and J genes are TRBV11-2 and TRBJ2-1; tentatively, D is TRBD2 (5 bases). Germline V gene lookup returns CDR1 SGHAT and CDR2 FQNNGV. V gave up 7 bases and J gave up 7 bases, with 8 bases separating them. This CDR3 contains 11 residues. CDR3 sequence (DNA): TGTGCCAGCACCACGGGGAATGAGCAGTTCTTC. Translating it yields CASTTGNEQFF.

This clonotype came up once. The chain has TRBV6-2 or TRBV6-3 and TRBJ2-1; 14 nucleotides align to TRBD2. This CDR3 is 17 amino acids long. V gave up 5 bases and J gave up 4 bases; unmatched junction bases: 7. Germline V gene data show CDR1 as MNHEY and CDR2 as SVGEGT. The CDR3 protein is CASSDPGLAGVYNEQFF. The CDR3 DNA follows: TGTGCCAGCAGTGACCCGGGACTAGCGGGAGTTTACAATGAGCAGTTCTTC.

This clonotype has at least ten counts. The J gene is TRBJ2-6, the V gene TRBV9; D uncertain. Trimming left V 0 bases short and J 1 base short, with 8 bases between. The CDR3 sequence is 16 residues long. The V gene's germline CDR1 is SGDLS and CDR2 YYNGEE. The CDR3 here is CASSVDSGSGANVLTF. The DNA of the CDR3 is TGTGCCAGCAGCGTAGATTCCGGGTCTGGGGCCAACGTCCTGACTTTC.

The table lists this clonotype with many counts. The chain combines TRBV28 with TRBJ1-1; tentatively, D is TRBD1 (5 bases). The germline V gene encodes CDR1 MDHEN and CDR2 SYDVKM. Trimming stripped 6 bases from V and 2 bases from J, with 13 bases between. This CDR3 has 14 residues. The CDR3, as DNA: TGTGCCAGCAGGGTTCGGGGGGACAACACTGAAGCTTTCTTT. Amino acids: CASRVRGDNTEAFF.

The rearrangement joins TRBV20-1 to TRBJ2-1, with 8 positions matching TRBD2. The length of the CDR3 is 12 residues. After removal of 6 bases from V and 9 bases from J, the junction contained 7 bases not matched to a gene. CDR1 and CDR2 from the germline V gene are DFQATT and SNEGSKA (reference sequence). CDR3 residues: CSARTSLGEQFF. Here the CDR3 DNA reads TGCAGTGCACGGACTAGCCTTGGTGAGCAGTTCTTC.

This clonotype came up many times. This rearrangement joins TRBV28 to TRBJ2-7; D call uncertain. With 3 bases removed from V and 0 bases from J, the gap between germline ends came to 6 bases. This CDR3 region has 13 residues. Germline CDR1 is MDHEN and CDR2 is SYDVKM. The CDR3 DNA follows: TGTGCCAGCAGTTTGGGTAGCTCCTACGAGCAGTACTTC. Protein: CASSLGSSYEQYF.

This clonotype has ten or more counts. The rearrangement joins TRBV18 to TRBJ2-3; TRBD1 might be the D (6 bases). CDR1 and CDR2 (germline): KGHSH, LQKENI. The CDR3 contains 13 residues. Trimming removed 8 bases at V and 6 bases at J, with 15 bases between. CDR3 bases: TGTGCCAGCGGACTCTCGGGACACGATACGCAGTATTTT. Residues: CASGLSGHDTQYF.

This clonotype was recorded only once. The rearrangement uses TRBV9 and TRBJ1-4; D remains ambiguous. Germline CDR1 is SGDLS and CDR2 is YYNGEE. The CDR3 totals 15 residues. The ends were cut back, 0 bases at V and 6 bases at J, with 12 bases in the middle. CDR3 sequence: CASSVVGRPDEKLFF. The CDR3 DNA sequence: TGTGCCAGCAGCGTAGTTGGGAGACCGGATGAAAAACTGTTTTTT.